This T cell receptor beta chain derives from a study of CD8 T cells in ankylosing spondylitis. Points from the study as a whole: Matched ankylosing spondylitis synovial fluid reportedly showed significant enrichment of disease-linked clones. Among TCR beta sequences, a motif of roughly 8 highly homologous variants appeared characteristic of ankylosing spondylitis blood. Reports of some motif variants in reactive arthritis synovial fluid and blood predate this one. The disease-linked clones had a CD8+ phenotype and low blood frequencies.

Quantitative molecular-barcoded 5'-RACE generated the TCR beta libraries. TCRdb reprocessed the 5' RACE reads via MiXCR and lists one record per CDR3 protein. The repertoire consists of more than 400,000 distinct CDR3 sequences, with about 5.7% occurring once and the leading ten covering under 4.5%. This clonotype was found many times. Its antigen is undetermined. Trimming left V 4 bases short and J 5 bases short, with 15 bases between. Germline loops: CDR1 MGHRA, CDR2 YSYEKL. This CDR3 is built from 15 residues. The source is a male donor with ankylosing spondylitis. The rearrangement joins TRBV4-1 to TRBJ2-1; possible D gene TRBD1, 6 bases. Sequencing was carried out using blood, either unsorted or a sorted T cell fraction (not recorded which). CDR3 loop: CASSLSFRQDNEQFF. The CDR3 coding sequence is TGCGCCAGCAGCCTCTCATTCCGACAGGACAATGAGCAGTTCTTC.